This is a list of T cell receptor beta chains from one sample in a study of shared clonotypes between healthy human individuals. The repertoire was sequenced with immunoSEQ multiplex PCR; TCRdb's copy has only in-frame clones and lacks some. The sample consists of fewer than 3 million clones, roughly 92% of them appearing once. Sequenced material: naive CD4+ T cells from PBMCs. Source of these receptors: a man between 18 and 35 years old in good health. Some clones in this sample may be carry-over from other donors' samples. Each CDR3 is given with its conserved first and last residue. Each record gives: V gene, D gene, J gene, clone size, CDR3 DNA, CDR3 protein. The D gene is left open where the match is weak. Not all rows give a size; the values are once, few, many and, for expanded clones, a class.

>TRBV7-2|TRBD2|TRBJ2-7|-
TGTGCCAGCAGCTTAGGGGGCGGGAGTTTAGGTTGGGAGCAGTACTTC
CASSLGGGSLGWEQYF
>TRBV4-1|-|TRBJ2-7|-
TGCGCCAGCAGCCAAGGTCGGCGGGGCCCCGGGTACGAGCAGTACTTC
CASSQGRRGPGYEQYF
>TRBV11-2|-|TRBJ1-3|-
TGTGCCAGCAGCCTTCGGAAAATCTCTGGAAACACCATATATTTT
CASSLRKISGNTIYF
>TRBV18|-|TRBJ2-6|-
TGTGCCAGCTCAGGAGGAAACTCTGGGGCCAACGTCCTGACTTTC
CASSGGNSGANVLTF
>TRBV2|TRBD2|TRBJ2-7|-
TGTGCCAGCAGTGAACCGGGACTAGCGGGGTACGAGCAGTACTTC
CASSEPGLAGYEQYF
>TRBV28|TRBD1|TRBJ1-5|-
TGTGCCAGCAGTTTTTCCGGAGGGACAGGGATTAGAGAAGGCAATCAGCCCCAGCATTTT
CASSFSGGTGIREGNQPQHF
>TRBV7-3|-|TRBJ1-3|-
TGTGCCAGCAGCCTGGGGCAGGCTGGAAACACCATATATTTT
CASSLGQAGNTIYF
>TRBV2|-|TRBJ2-6|once
TGTGCCAGCAGGTGGGTGACGGACGACCTCTCTGGGGCCAACGTCCTGACTTTC
CASRWVTDDLSGANVLTF
>TRBV7-3|-|TRBJ2-7|-
TGTGCCAGCAGCTCCCTTGGGGGGGCCCCGGTCGAGCAGTACTTC
CASSSLGGAPVEQYF
>TRBV28|TRBD2|TRBJ2-5|-
TGTGCCAGCAGCACCCCCGCCGGGGGGGAGACCCAGTACTTC
CASSTPAGGETQYF
>TRBV28|-|TRBJ2-3|-
TGTGCCAGCAGTTTAGATCTCAGGTCCCCCTTTTTT
CASSLDLRSPFF
>TRBV7-9|-|TRBJ1-4|-
TGTGCCAGCAGCTACGAGGGGTTTGAAAAACTGTTTTTT
CASSYEGFEKLFF
>TRBV6-1|-|TRBJ2-7|-
TGTGCCAGCAGTGTGGGGGGGCCCACCCGTTACGAGCAGTACTTC
CASSVGGPTRYEQYF
>TRBV9|-|TRBJ1-1|-
TGTGCCACCACTCCAACGGGCTCCTGGAACACTGAAGCTTTCTTT
CATTPTGSWNTEAFF
>TRBV5-1|-|TRBJ2-5|-
TGCGCCAGCAGCTTGGTGGTGGCGGTACAAGAGACCCAGTACTTC
CASSLVVAVQETQYF
>TRBV7-2|TRBD1|TRBJ1-5|-
TGTGCCAGCAGCTTAGAGGGACAGCTCAATCAGCCCCAGCATTTT
CASSLEGQLNQPQHF
>TRBV5-1|-|TRBJ2-2|-
TGCGCCAGCGGAATAGACCGAGGACAATCGAACACCGGGGAGCTGTTTTTT
CASGIDRGQSNTGELFF
>TRBV28|-|TRBJ2-1|-
TGTGCCAGCAGTCTGACGCCAATCTATGAGCAGTTCTTC
CASSLTPIYEQFF